The 25 T cell receptor beta chains presented below share a single source sample, sequenced in a study of blood T cells in healthy people across ages. A second PCR, run for roughly 7 to 11 cycles, used a sample-barcoded 5' primer plus a J-beta primer mix. TCRdb called the 5' RACE reads again in MiXCR, with one record for every CDR3 protein. Among more than 650,000 distinct CDR3 sequences listed, about a fifth were seen once. Sequenced sample: blood. The origin of the receptors is a man in his 70s in good health.

This clonotype was detected a few times. V and J are TRBV28 and TRBJ2-7, with 7 bases fitting TRBD2. The germline CDR1 and CDR2 sequences are MDHEN and SYDVKM. This CDR3 region has 15 residues. Unmatched junction bases numbered 12, after V lost 3 bases and J lost 7 bases. The CDR3 DNA is TGTGCCAGCAGTTTGGTGGGCGGGAGAAAGGGGGAGCAGTACGTC. This gives the protein CASSLVGGRKGEQYV.

V usage is TRBV12-3 or TRBV12-4 and J usage is TRBJ2-7; TRBD2 matches at 14 bases. The CDR3 loop spans 15 amino acids. The junction had 5 bases not matched to a gene; V was cut back by 6 bases and J by 4 bases. CDR3 nucleotides: TGTGCCAGCAGCCAGGGACTAGCGGGAGTTTACGAGCAGTACTTC. Translation: CASSQGLAGVYEQYF.

CDR3 region: CASSYVQGRNIQYF. In nucleotides, the CDR3 is TGTGCCAGCAGTTACGTACAGGGTAGAAACATTCAGTACTTC. The rearrangement links TRBV6-2 or TRBV6-3 to TRBJ2-4; perhaps TRBD1 as D (6 bases). The CDR3 runs 14 residues. V was shortened by 2 bases and J by 6 bases, with 11 bases between the two germline ends. Germline CDR1 MNHEY, CDR2 SVGEGT.

The chain couples TRBV12-3 or TRBV12-4 to TRBJ2-7; 7 bases fit TRBD2. Unmatched junction bases numbered 7, after V lost 6 bases and J lost 2 bases. This CDR3 has 14 amino acids. CDR3 loop: CASSPRAGAYEQYV. Here the CDR3 DNA reads TGTGCCAGCAGCCCGCGGGCGGGGGCCTACGAGCAGTACGTC.

The V and J genes are TRBV20-1 and TRBJ1-5; TRBD1 matches 7 bases. The germline gives CDR1 DFQATT, CDR2 SNEGSKA (reference sequence). The length of the CDR3 is 16 residues. The V segment lost 0 bases and the J segment 4 bases; nucleotides outside the gene matches: 9. CDR3 loop: CSAREEEDRQNQPQHF. The CDR3 DNA is TGCAGTGCTAGAGAAGAGGAGGACAGGCAAAATCAGCCCCAGCATTTT.

The chain links TRBV7-3 to TRBJ1-1, with 9 positions matching TRBD1. Germline-derived CDR1 and CDR2 are SGHTA and FQGTGA. This CDR3 is built from 14 residues. The ends lost 5 bases at V and 6 bases at J; junction bases unmatched: 7. The CDR3 bases are TGTGCCAGCAGCCCCACAGGGGGCAGGTCTGAAGCTTTCTTT. Translating it yields CASSPTGGRSEAFF. The variable domain in full, completed from reference TRBV7-3 and TRBJ1-1, reads GAGVSQTPSNKVTEKGKYVELRCDPISGHTALYWYRQSLGQGPEFLIYFQGTGAADDSGLPNDRFFAVRPEGSVSTLKIQRTERGDSAVYLCASSPTGGRSEAFFGQGTRLTVV.

This clonotype has more than one count but fewer than ten. This chain links TRBV20-1 with TRBJ2-2; D is perhaps TRBD1 or TRBD2 (6 bases each). Germline values: CDR1 DFQATT, CDR2 SNEGSKA (reference sequence). The CDR3 contains 14 residues. V dropped 3 bases and J dropped 5 bases, with 13 bases sitting between them. The CDR3 is CSARGAGRTGELFF. The CDR3 region has the DNA TGCAGTGCTAGGGGGGCGGGACGGACCGGGGAGCTGTTTTTT.

The chain carries TRBV20-1 and TRBJ2-5; 8 bases are a match to TRBD2. This CDR3 has 16 amino acids. Germline trimming cut 3 bases from V and 1 base from J; bases unmatched to any gene: 10. CDR1 and CDR2 from the germline V gene are DFQATT and SNEGSKA (reference sequence). CDR3 sequence (DNA): TGCAGTGCTAGTGGATGGTTAGCGGGGCCCCAAGAGACCCAGTACTTC. This encodes CSASGWLAGPQETQYF.

There are a few counts of this clonotype. V gene TRBV6-1 combines with J gene TRBJ2-2; possibly TRBD2 for D (7 bases). Deletions cut 2 bases from V and 5 bases from J, with 12 bases between. The CDR3 is 15 residues long. CDR1 is MNHNS and CDR2 is SASEGT in the germline V gene. The CDR3 DNA follows: TGTGCCAGCAGTGAATCGGGGGGCGAGACCGGGGAGCTGTTTTTT. Translation: CASSESGGETGELFF.

In its sample, this clonotype was seen a few times. This chain uses TRBV29-1 with TRBJ2-2; 9 nucleotides align to TRBD1. Losses at the gene ends were 6 bases for V and 5 bases for J; bases not matched to a gene: 7. Germline V CDR1 and CDR2: SQVTM, ANQGSEA. The CDR3 is 14 residues long. This CDR3 reads CSVLTGGTTGELFF. The CDR3 DNA reads TGCAGCGTGTTAACAGGGGGCACGACCGGGGAGCTGTTTTTT.

This clonotype was found a few times. The chain has TRBV28 and TRBJ2-5, with 7 bases that match TRBD1. This CDR3 is 15 amino acids long. Trimming cost V 5 bases and J 3 bases; bases outside gene matches: 9. The germline CDR1 and CDR2 sequences are MDHEN and SYDVKM. The CDR3, as DNA: TGTGCCAGCAGTGCCCCGGGACAGATAAAAGAGACCCAGTACTTC. Its translation is CASSAPGQIKETQYF. Complete variable domain (other parts from reference TRBV28 and TRBJ2-5): DVKVTQSSRYLVKRTGEKVFLECVQDMDHENMFWYRQDPGLGLRLIYFSYDVKMKEKGDIPEGYSVSREKKERFSLILESASTNQTSMYLCASSAPGQIKETQYFGPGTRLLVL.

This clonotype was counted between two and nine times. This chain uses TRBV10-3 with TRBJ1-1; no firm D call. Germline CDR1 and CDR2: ENHRY and SYGVKD. This CDR3 comprises 13 residues. V lost 4 bases to trimming and J lost 2 bases, with 8 bases between them. The CDR3 nucleotides read TGTGCCATCAGTGTCTTCGCAAACACTGAAGCTTTCTTT. Protein product: CAISVFANTEAFF.

In its sample, this clonotype was seen a few times. The chain uses TRBV5-1 and TRBJ2-6, with 9 bases aligning to TRBD1. Germline assignment: CDR1 SGHRS and CDR2 YFSETQ. J gave up 8 bases and V 6 bases, and 9 bases lay outside the gene matches. CDR3 length: 15 residues. CDR3 region: CASTQSGTGSNVLTF. CDR3 in DNA: TGCGCCAGCACACAGTCGGGGACAGGGTCCAACGTCCTGACTTTC.

V and J are TRBV20-1 and TRBJ2-1; D is possibly TRBD1 (5 bases). Trimming left V 0 bases short and J 0 bases short, with 12 bases between. The CDR3 length is 16 residues. Germline V gives CDR1 DFQATT, CDR2 SNEGSKA (reference sequence). The CDR3 sequence: CSARDWGSSSYNEQFF. CDR3 bases: TGCAGTGCTAGAGATTGGGGCTCGAGCTCCTACAATGAGCAGTTCTTC.

This clonotype showed up just a few times. The gene calls are TRBV25-1 and TRBJ2-5, with 10 bases that match TRBD2. The CDR3 consists of 14 residues. Per germline, CDR1 MGHDK and CDR2 SYGVNS. Unmatched junction bases numbered 3, after V lost 3 bases and J lost 5 bases. The CDR3 DNA follows: TGTGCCAGCAGTGAGGGACTAGCGCTGGAGACCCAGTACTTC. Protein sequence: CASSEGLALETQYF.

This clonotype was detected a few times. This chain connects TRBV4-3 to TRBJ2-5; the match to TRBD2 covers 12 bases. The J call could be wrong; TRBJ2-1 is a better fit for the DNA end. CDR3 length equals 17 residues. Looked up from germline, CDR1 is LGHNA and CDR2 is YSLEER. This CDR3 reads CASSQERLAGVYNEQFF. The CDR3 DNA sequence: TGCGCCAGCAGCCAAGAACGACTAGCGGGAGTTTACAATGAGCAGTTCTTC.

The rearrangement joins TRBV6-5 to TRBJ2-1, with 8 bases fitting TRBD2. The V segment lost 0 bases and the J segment 8 bases; nucleotides outside the gene matches: 12. CDR1 and CDR2 from the germline V gene are MNHEY and SVGAGI. The CDR3 is 17 residues long. The CDR3 loop is CASSYSRRAAGEDEQFF. The CDR3, as DNA: TGTGCCAGCAGTTACTCGCGTCGGGCAGCGGGGGAGGATGAGCAGTTCTTC.

V is TRBV7-9 and J is TRBJ2-6, with D maybe TRBD1 (5 bases). The CDR3 runs 16 residues. V was cut by 5 bases and J by 0 bases, with 11 bases left in between. The germline V gene has CDR1 SEHNR and CDR2 FQNEAQ (reference sequence). The chain's CDR3 is CASSIGHPSGANVLTF. In DNA form, the CDR3 reads TGTGCCAGCAGCATAGGACACCCCTCTGGGGCCAACGTCCTGACTTTC.

The chain combines TRBV9 with TRBJ2-3; D may be TRBD1 (5 bases). Germline CDR1 reads SGDLS; CDR2 reads YYNGEE. Trimming cost V 3 bases and J 2 bases, with 10 bases left between them. The CDR3 is made up of 14 amino acids. CDR3 in amino acids: CASSGGPPTDTQYF. As DNA, the CDR3 is TGTGCCAGCAGCGGGGGCCCTCCCACAGATACGCAGTATTTT.

V gene TRBV12-3 or TRBV12-4 combines with J gene TRBJ2-2; the match to TRBD1 covers 12 bases. The CDR3 spans 16 residues. J gave up 3 bases and V 3 bases, and 2 bases lay outside the gene matches. For the CDR3, the DNA is TGTGCCAGCAGTTTGGGACAGGGGGCGGACACCGGGGAGCTGTTTTTT. Its protein product is CASSLGQGADTGELFF.

This chain links TRBV12-3 or TRBV12-4 with TRBJ1-4; D is ambiguous. Trimming took 4 bases from V and 0 from J, leaving 9 bases between them. The CDR3 runs to 15 residues. This chain's CDR3 is CASSWALTTNEKLFF. The CDR3, as DNA: TGTGCCAGCAGTTGGGCCCTGACAACTAATGAAAAACTGTTTTTT.

This clonotype was detected a few times. The chain employs TRBV9 and TRBJ2-7; D gene unclear. The V gene lost 0 bases and the J gene lost 4 bases, with 11 bases spanning the gap. The CDR3 is 14 residues long. Germline loops: CDR1 SGDLS, CDR2 YYNGEE. The CDR3 DNA sequence: TGTGCCAGCAGCGTAGGTCCTAACGGGTACGAGCAGTACGTC. Translated: CASSVGPNGYEQYV.

This clonotype occurred a few times. The V and J genes are TRBV4-2 and TRBJ2-7; 7 bases align to TRBD1. V lost 3 bases and J lost 4; bases outside the gene matches: 21. This CDR3 is 19 amino acids long. CDR1 is LGHNA and CDR2 is YNFKEQ in the germline V gene. CDR3 sequence reads: CASSHGFLGTAQIVYEQYF. CDR3 DNA: TGTGCCAGCAGCCACGGATTCCTTGGGACAGCCCAAATTGTTTACGAGCAGTACTTC.

In this sample, this clonotype turned up a few times. The rearrangement joins TRBV12-3 or TRBV12-4 to TRBJ2-1; D uncertain. The DNA end is a closer match to TRBJ2-5, so the J assignment may be wrong. The CDR3 extends over 12 amino acids. The CDR3 region is CASSFPPGSQYF. CDR3 in DNA: TGTGCCAGCAGTTTCCCGCCGGGTTCCCAGTACTTC.

V usage is TRBV11-2 and J usage is TRBJ2-1; the D gene could be TRBD1 or TRBD2 (6 bases each). The CDR3 spans 15 residues. V dropped 7 bases and J dropped 8 bases, with 21 bases sitting between them. Germline CDR1 reads SGHAT; CDR2 reads FQNNGV. The DNA of the CDR3 is TGTGCCAGCAACTCACAGGGACTTATTGTGGATGAGCAGTTCTTC. Translation gives CASNSQGLIVDEQFF.